The 4 T cell receptor beta chains in this list originate from one sample, sequenced in a study of identifying expanded T cells in peripheral blood. Clones were sequenced by immunoSEQ multiplex PCR, and TCRdb holds only the in-frame ones, with some missing. The data hold approximately 100,000 clones, with roughly 85% observed a single time. The sample was blood. These receptors all stem from a person aged 18-69 years in good health.

The gene calls are TRBV30 and TRBJ2-7; D is unresolved. Germline values: CDR1 GTSNPN, CDR2 SVGIG (reference sequence). The CDR3 totals 11 residues. The V end was cut by 4 bases, the J end by 3 bases, with 7 bases between. The CDR3 DNA is TGTGCCTGGAATCTTGACTACGAGCAGTACTTC. This codes for CAWNLDYEQYF. The full variable domain, rest sourced from reference TRBV30 and TRBJ2-7, is SQTIHQWPATLVQPVGSPLSLECTVEGTSNPNLYWYRQAAGRGLQLLFYSVGIGQISSEVPQNLSASRPQDRQFILSSKKLLLSDSGFYLCAWNLDYEQYFGPGTRLTVT.

V gene TRBV5-6 combines with J gene TRBJ2-1; 12 bases are shared with TRBD1. Unmatched junction bases numbered 13, after V lost 8 bases and J lost 7 bases. This CDR3 is 16 amino acids long. CDR1 is SGHDT, CDR2 YYEEEE, per germline. DNA of the CDR3: TGTGCCAGTGCCCCCACCGGGACAGGGGGCCTAAATGAGCAGTTCTTC. Translated, it gives CASAPTGTGGLNEQFF.

Concerning this clone itself: A junction end diverges from the germline sequence, so it may reflect a read error. The J gene is TRBJ1-6, the V gene TRBV5-8; D remains ambiguous. The CDR3 sequence is 15 residues long. The germline V gene encodes CDR1 SGHTS and CDR2 YDEGEE. CDR3 nucleotide sequence: TGTGCCAGCAGCTTGGCAGCCTCCCATAATTCACCCCTCCACTTT. Protein product: CASSLAASHNSPLHF.

In this sample, this clone turned up once. The chain employs TRBV7-2 and TRBJ2-7; D is possibly TRBD1 or TRBD2 (5 bases each). This CDR3 has 14 amino acids. Germline V gene lookup returns CDR1 SGHTA and CDR2 FQGNSA. The V and J ends lost 2 bases and 0 bases respectively, with 8 bases between them. The CDR3, as DNA: TGTGCCAGCAGCTTATCCGGGGCCTCCTACGAGCAGTACTTC. Its protein is CASSLSGASYEQYF.